These 10 T cell receptor beta chains came from one sample sequenced in a study of blood T cell repertoires in COVID-19. Assay: immunoSEQ multiplex PCR; the TCRdb copy retains only in-frame clones and omits some. This table holds hundreds of thousands of clones, roughly 85% found once. Sequenced material: peripheral blood. The receptors stem from a woman aged 65 to 85 with active or convalescent COVID-19.

This chain connects TRBV5-6 to TRBJ1-1; the D gene is possibly TRBD1 (6 bases). The CDR3 consists of 11 residues. The V and J ends lost 6 bases and 11 bases respectively, with 14 bases between them. Germline V lookup: CDR1 SGHDT, CDR2 YYEEEE. The CDR3 DNA reads as TGTGCCAGCACGAAACAGGGTGTCGCTTTCTTT. Translation: CASTKQGVAFF.

The genes are TRBV6-4 and TRBJ1-2; 7 bases align to TRBD1. The V gene's germline CDR1 is MRHNA and CDR2 SNTAGT. CDR3 length: 14 amino acids. The V gene end was trimmed by 7 bases and the J gene end by 8 bases; junction bases not matched to a gene: 13. In DNA, the CDR3 is TGTGCCAGCAATTTTACAGGGGATCTGGGAGGCTACACCTTC. Its protein is CASNFTGDLGGYTF.

This rearrangement joins TRBV5-1 to TRBJ2-3, with a weak D call TRBD2 (6 bases). The CDR3 is 15 amino acids. The germline gives CDR1 SGHRS, CDR2 YFSETQ. The V gene lost 4 bases and the J gene lost 2 bases, with 14 bases spanning the gap. The CDR3 loop is CASSALGGDTDTQYF. The CDR3 coding sequence is TGCGCCAGCAGCGCACTAGGAGGGGACACAGATACGCAGTATTTT.

V and J are TRBV7-9 and TRBJ1-3, with D possibly matching TRBD1 (6 bases). CDR1 SEHNR and CDR2 FQNEAQ come from the germline V gene (reference sequence). The V end lost 4 bases, the J end lost 2 bases, and 18 bases lay between the germline ends. The CDR3 spans 17 residues. The CDR3 DNA is TGTGCCAGCAGCTCCGGCAGGGGTGGGACCACTGGAAACACCATATATTTT. Its protein product is CASSSGRGGTTGNTIYF.

The V call is TRBV3-1 (or the pseudogene TRBV3-2), the J call TRBJ1-6, with 9 bases fitting TRBD1. This CDR3 comprises 15 residues. The J segment lost 10 bases and the V segment lost 1 base, leaving 5 bases of the junction unmatched. Germline-derived CDR1 and CDR2 are LGHDT and YNNKEL (reference sequence). The CDR3 loop reads CASSQGGQGASPLHF. DNA for the CDR3: TGTGCCAGCAGCCAAGGGGGACAGGGCGCCTCACCCCTCCACTTT.

This clone showed up just a few times. The chain uses TRBV10-3 and TRBJ2-5; 12 bases map to TRBD2. CDR1 ENHRY and CDR2 SYGVKD come from the germline V gene. There are 19 residues in the CDR3. V lost 3 bases and J lost 3; bases outside the gene matches: 14. CDR3 region: CAISDSRASGGALEETQYF. CDR3 in DNA: TGTGCCATCAGTGACTCGAGGGCTAGCGGGGGGGCCTTAGAAGAGACCCAGTACTTC.

This chain links TRBV27 with TRBJ1-2; D remains ambiguous. Trimming took off 1 base at V and 4 bases at J, with 16 bases between the two ends. Germline V lookup: CDR1 MNHEY, CDR2 SMNVEV (reference sequence). The CDR3 runs 16 residues. The CDR3 DNA reads TGTGCCAGCAGTTTATTCGGAGGGAATAAAATCTATGGCTACACCTTC. It translates to CASSLFGGNKIYGYTF.

This clone was seen a few times. The rearrangement uses TRBV6-1 and TRBJ2-7; TRBD2 matches at 10 bases. The CDR3 length is 19 residues. Losses at the gene ends were 3 bases for V and 4 bases for J; bases not matched to a gene: 18. Germline CDR1 is MNHNS and CDR2 is SASEGT. In nucleotides, the CDR3 is TGTGCCAGCAGTGAGGTCTCCTTTCCAGCGGGAGGGCCAGGATACGAGCAGTACTTC. Translation gives CASSEVSFPAGGPGYEQYF.

This clone was recorded once. The J gene is TRBJ1-5, the V gene TRBV5-1, with D possibly TRBD1 on 6 matching bases. CDR1 SGHRS and CDR2 YFSETQ come from the germline V gene. CDR3 length equals 14 residues. V lost 4 bases and J lost 5, with 13 bases in between. CDR3 in DNA: TGCGCCAGCAGCGTTGGGACACCCGATCAGCCCCAGCATTTT. This translates into CASSVGTPDQPQHF.

This clone was found once. The chain employs TRBV7-8 and TRBJ2-2; TRBD2 agrees at 8 bases. Per germline, CDR1 SGHVS and CDR2 FQNEAQ. V lost 6 bases, J lost 0 bases, and 9 bases stayed unmatched. The CDR3 consists of 17 residues. CDR3 nucleotides: TGTGCCAGCAGTCCCTCGGGACTAGGGGCGAACACCGGGGAGCTGTTTTTT. The encoded protein is CASSPSGLGANTGELFF.